This record covers a single TCR beta chain. With 6 bases removed from V and 0 bases from J, the gap between germline ends came to 9 bases. The CDR3 has 13 amino acids. Germline V lookup: CDR1 SQVTM, CDR2 ANQGSEA. This entry is derived from a study of blood T cell repertoires in COVID-19. Study-level information: Some COVID-19 samples were acute and others convalescent; all came from the United States, Italy and Spain.

In the original workflow: Estimation of nucleated cell counts was performed using reference gene primer amplification. Sequencing used immunoSEQ multiplex PCR; TCRdb keeps in-frame clones, though not all of them. D and trimming were read from the DNA, whereas the V and J calls and clone size are those reported in that table. The repertoire holds under 150,000 clones, with approximately 84% as singletons. The chain employs TRBV29-1 and TRBJ1-3; possibly TRBD1 for D (5 bases). Sequencing was done on a sample of peripheral blood. The clonotype comes from an elderly woman with acute or convalescent COVID-19. CDR3 loop: CSVPGNSGNTIYF. CDR3 nucleotide sequence: TGCAGCGTGCCAGGGAACTCTGGAAACACCATATATTTT.